This T cell receptor beta chain was identified during a study of T cell repertoires in cytomegalovirus infection. Study as a whole: Public TCR beta signature analysis indicated the presence of both CMV infection and matching HLA type. Study-level points and caveats: Across the ex vivo response, the dominant clonotypes were HLA-C-restricted CMV-specific TCR beta clonotypes.

A single record per CDR3 protein comes from TCRdb applying MiXCR to the reads. The repertoire consists of 110,000 to 150,000 distinct CDR3 sequences, with more than 30% occurring once and the leading ten covering 45% to 60%. The table lists this clonotype with a few counts. Its antigen remains unknown. CDR1 is SGHVS, CDR2 FQNEAQ, per germline. V was clipped by 2 bases and J by 0 bases, with 20 bases between them. The CDR3 covers 19 residues. The source is a human donor in good health (CMV status not recorded). Some clones in this sample may be carry-over from other donors' samples. Sequencing was performed on CD8+ T cells from cultured PBMCs, taken from culture after CMV antigen stimulation. V gene TRBV7-8 combines with J gene TRBJ2-4; D perhaps matches TRBD1 (6 bases). The CDR3 nucleotides read TGTGCCAGCAGCTTATACGTTCGGTCACAGGGTGAAGCCAAAAACATTCAGTACTTC. It yields the protein CASSLYVRSQGEAKNIQYF.